The rows below give T cell receptor beta chains drawn from one sample of a study of shared clonotypes between healthy human individuals. Here immunoSEQ multiplex PCR was the method, and the copy in TCRdb shows in-frame clones only, minus some. The profile shows around 500,000 clones, around 80% of them singletons. The sequenced sample consisted of PBMCs. The receptor set was obtained from a middle-aged woman in good health. Some clones in this sample may be carry-over from other donors' samples. Both conserved end residues are part of each CDR3. A D gene is named only where the DNA matches it firmly. Size is omitted from some rows. Given values are once, few, many or a class for expanded clones.

d_call: TRBD2; v_call: TRBV4-3; clone_size: .; j_call: TRBJ2-1; cdr3_nt: TGCGCCAGCAGCCAGGGGACTAGCGGGAATCCTTACAATGAGCAGTTCTTC; cdr3_aa: CASSQGTSGNPYNEQFF
d_call: .; v_call: TRBV7-6; clone_size: .; j_call: TRBJ2-5; cdr3_nt: TGTGCCAGCAGCTTATTATTTGGGGCAGAGACCCAGTACTTC; cdr3_aa: CASSLLFGAETQYF
d_call: TRBD1; v_call: TRBV7-9; clone_size: .; j_call: TRBJ1-5; cdr3_nt: TGTGCCAGCAGCTTAGCTGCGGGACAGGGTACCAATCAGCCCCAGCATTTT; cdr3_aa: CASSLAAGQGTNQPQHF
d_call: .; v_call: TRBV11-3; clone_size: .; j_call: TRBJ2-1; cdr3_nt: TGTGCCAGCAGTTCCAGCTTGGGGGTAGGGGGGCATGAGCAGTTCTTC; cdr3_aa: CASSSSLGVGGHEQFF
d_call: .; v_call: TRBV6-1; clone_size: many; j_call: TRBJ1-1; cdr3_nt: TGTGCCAGCAGAATTGATACGAGGGGCCCTGCTTTCTTT; cdr3_aa: CASRIDTRGPAFF
d_call: .; v_call: TRBV2; clone_size: few; j_call: TRBJ2-7; cdr3_nt: TGTGCCAGCAAAAGACTAGAGCGGAACTACGAGCAGTACTTC; cdr3_aa: CASKRLERNYEQYF
d_call: .; v_call: TRBV28; clone_size: .; j_call: TRBJ2-7; cdr3_nt: TGTGCCAGCAGTTCTCCCGGACTGGGCGAGCAGTACTTC; cdr3_aa: CASSSPGLGEQYF
d_call: .; v_call: TRBV14; clone_size: .; j_call: TRBJ2-1; cdr3_nt: TGTGCCAGCAGCCAGAATCTAAGGGACAATGCCTACAATGAGCAGTTCTTC; cdr3_aa: CASSQNLRDNAYNEQFF
d_call: .; v_call: TRBV6-5; clone_size: .; j_call: TRBJ2-7; cdr3_nt: TGTGCCAGCAGCAAACGGCGAGTCTACGAGCAGTACTTC; cdr3_aa: CASSKRRVYEQYF
d_call: .; v_call: TRBV7-9; clone_size: .; j_call: TRBJ2-3; cdr3_nt: TGTGCCAGCAGCGCGACTAGAGAACAGGATACGCAGTATTTT; cdr3_aa: CASSATREQDTQYF
d_call: .; v_call: TRBV28; clone_size: .; j_call: TRBJ2-7; cdr3_nt: TGTGCCAGCAGTTCGCAGGGTTCCGAGCAGTACTTC; cdr3_aa: CASSSQGSEQYF
d_call: TRBD1; v_call: TRBV2; clone_size: .; j_call: TRBJ1-2; cdr3_nt: TGCGCCAGCAGTTGGGACAGCTTATATGGCTACACCTTC; cdr3_aa: CASSWDSLYGYTF
d_call: .; v_call: TRBV20-1; clone_size: .; j_call: TRBJ1-4; cdr3_nt: TGCAGTGCGGGACGTTATGAAAAACTGTTTTTT; cdr3_aa: CSAGRYEKLFF
d_call: .; v_call: TRBV2; clone_size: .; j_call: TRBJ2-6; cdr3_nt: TGTGCCAGCAGTTATACCGGGACCAACTCTGGGGCCAACGTCCTGACTTTC; cdr3_aa: CASSYTGTNSGANVLTF
d_call: TRBD2; v_call: TRBV5-4; clone_size: .; j_call: TRBJ2-5; cdr3_nt: TGTGCCAGCAGCTCCGGGACTAGCGGGGCCCAAGAGACCCAGTACTTC; cdr3_aa: CASSSGTSGAQETQYF
d_call: TRBD1; v_call: TRBV5-1; clone_size: .; j_call: TRBJ1-5; cdr3_nt: TGCGCCAGCAGCAGGAGTCCAGGGGGTAGTCAGCCCCAGCATTTT; cdr3_aa: CASSRSPGGSQPQHF
d_call: .; v_call: TRBV28; clone_size: .; j_call: TRBJ1-5; cdr3_nt: TGTGCCAGCAGTCCGAGGGGGGGTGGACAGCCCCAGCATTTT; cdr3_aa: CASSPRGGGQPQHF
d_call: TRBD2; v_call: TRBV28; clone_size: once; j_call: TRBJ2-1; cdr3_nt: TGTGCCAGCAGAGCGGGAGGGCTTAATGAGCAGTTCTTC; cdr3_aa: CASRAGGLNEQFF
d_call: .; v_call: TRBV29-1; clone_size: once; j_call: TRBJ1-2; cdr3_nt: TGCAGCGTTGAAGCCCAAGGACAGTCCCGCTATGGCTACACCTTC; cdr3_aa: CSVEAQGQSRYGYTF
d_call: .; v_call: TRBV27; clone_size: few; j_call: TRBJ1-1; cdr3_nt: TGTGCCAGCAGTTTAGATGGGGGAGGCACTGAAGCTTTCTTT; cdr3_aa: CASSLDGGGTEAFF
d_call: .; v_call: TRBV18; clone_size: .; j_call: TRBJ2-7; cdr3_nt: TGTGCCAGCTCACCAATTAGTGGGTGGGGACAAAATGAACAAATCTTC; cdr3_aa: CASSPISGWGQNEQIF
d_call: TRBD1; v_call: TRBV9; clone_size: .; j_call: TRBJ1-3; cdr3_nt: TGTGCCAGCAGCTGGGACAGCGCTGGAAACACCATATATTTT; cdr3_aa: CASSWDSAGNTIYF
d_call: .; v_call: TRBV6-6; clone_size: .; j_call: TRBJ2-7; cdr3_nt: TGTGCCACCGGAAAGGGGGGTACAGCCTACGAGCAGTACTTC; cdr3_aa: CATGKGGTAYEQYF
d_call: .; v_call: TRBV9; clone_size: .; j_call: TRBJ2-7; cdr3_nt: TGTGCCAGCAGCGTCGGCCCCGGGGCCCATTACGAGCAGTACTTC; cdr3_aa: CASSVGPGAHYEQYF
d_call: .; v_call: TRBV5-1; clone_size: few; j_call: TRBJ2-7; cdr3_nt: TGCGCCAGCAACAGGGCAGGCACCTACGAGCAGTACTTC; cdr3_aa: CASNRAGTYEQYF
d_call: .; v_call: TRBV11-2; clone_size: .; j_call: TRBJ2-2; cdr3_nt: TGTGCCAGCAGCTTAGTCCCGGGACGAACCGGGGAGCTGTTTTTT; cdr3_aa: CASSLVPGRTGELFF
d_call: .; v_call: TRBV4-1; clone_size: .; j_call: TRBJ1-1; cdr3_nt: TGCGCCAGCAGCGTCGTCAGCGGGTTGAACACTGAAGCTTTCTTT; cdr3_aa: CASSVVSGLNTEAFF
d_call: .; v_call: TRBV19; clone_size: once; j_call: TRBJ1-1; cdr3_nt: TGTGCCAGTAGCCCACAAAAGAACACTGAAGCTTTCTTT; cdr3_aa: CASSPQKNTEAFF
d_call: TRBD2; v_call: TRBV5-7; clone_size: .; j_call: TRBJ2-2; cdr3_nt: TGTGCCAGCAGCTTGGTTTCCGGGGGAGGGACCGGGGAGCTGTTTTTT; cdr3_aa: CASSLVSGGGTGELFF
d_call: TRBD2; v_call: TRBV7-2; clone_size: .; j_call: TRBJ2-7; cdr3_nt: TGTGCCAGCAGCTTAGCTAGCGGGAGTCAGTTAGGCTCCTACGAGCAGTACTTC; cdr3_aa: CASSLASGSQLGSYEQYF
d_call: .; v_call: TRBV6-6; clone_size: .; j_call: TRBJ2-2; cdr3_nt: TGTGCCAGCTTTCGGTACGGCGCCGACCACCGGGAGCTGTTTTTT; cdr3_aa: CASFRYGADHRELFF
d_call: .; v_call: TRBV27; clone_size: .; j_call: TRBJ2-1; cdr3_nt: TGTGCCAGCAGTTTGGGTCGGGGATTGATGGAGTTCTTC; cdr3_aa: CASSLGRGLMEFF
d_call: .; v_call: TRBV6-4; clone_size: .; j_call: TRBJ1-1; cdr3_nt: TGTGCCAGCAGTGCTGAAGATAAGAGTGAAGCTTTCTTT; cdr3_aa: CASSAEDKSEAFF